Shown below are 2 T cell receptor beta chains from a single sample sequenced in a study of PD-L1 blockade in urothelial cancer. Data came from immunoSEQ multiplex PCR; TCRdb stores just in-frame clones and leaves some out. The profile shows around 26,000 clones, 86% of them singletons. The sequenced sample was PBMCs, obtained around atezolizumab (anti-PD-L1) treatment. Receptor source: a man aged 60-69 years with urothelial cancer.

The chain joins TRBV29-1 to TRBJ2-1, with TRBD2 matching 9 bases. The germline V gene encodes CDR1 SQVTM and CDR2 ANQGSEA. V was pared by 6 bases and J by 7 bases, with 13 bases of the junction left unmatched. The CDR3 contains 15 residues. CDR3 nucleotides: TGCAGCGTCGCCCCGACTAGCGGCCTGTGGAATGAGCAGTTCTTC. This gives the protein CSVAPTSGLWNEQFF.

This clone was observed a few times. The chain is built from TRBV7-9 and TRBJ1-2, with TRBD1 matching 8 bases. This CDR3 is 15 amino acids long. Germline V lookup: CDR1 SEHNR, CDR2 FQNEAQ (reference sequence). V was pared by 4 bases and J by 2 bases, with 6 bases of the junction left unmatched. The CDR3 nucleotides read TGTGCCAGCAGCTACCAGACAGGGGCGAACTATGGCTACACCTTC. This gives the protein CASSYQTGANYGYTF.